Presented here are 21 T cell receptor beta chains from one specimen sequenced in a study of blood T cell repertoires in COVID-19. Generated by immunoSEQ multiplex PCR, the TCRdb table keeps only in-frame clones and is missing some. This repertoire shows some 180,000 clones, roughly 85% found once; its top ten account for about 6.3%. Material: PBMCs or T cells enriched from blood (not recorded which). Every receptor here comes from a man between 35 and 55 years old who had recovered from COVID-19.

V gene TRBV28 combines with J gene TRBJ2-1; a possible D gene is TRBD1 (5 bases). The germline V and J ends were trimmed by 5 bases and 3 bases, with 17 bases remaining between them. Germline V CDR1 and CDR2: MDHEN, SYDVKM. This CDR3 has 16 amino acids. The CDR3 sequence is CASSPLTGANYNEQFF. In DNA form, the CDR3 reads TGTGCCAGCAGTCCCTTAACAGGTGCTAACTACAATGAGCAGTTCTTC.

The gene calls are TRBV29-1 and TRBJ2-1; D is undetermined. The V end lost 6 bases, the J end lost 0 bases, and 9 bases lay between the germline ends. CDR1 is SQVTM and CDR2 is ANQGSEA in the germline V gene. The CDR3 covers 13 residues. In DNA, the CDR3 is TGCAGCGTGGCCAGCGCCTCCTACAATGAGCAGTTCTTC. Translated, it gives CSVASASYNEQFF.

The V call is TRBV30, the J call TRBJ1-1; perhaps TRBD1 as D (5 bases). Trimming took off 7 bases at V and 5 bases at J, with 17 bases between the two ends. The CDR3 runs to 13 residues. Germline values: CDR1 GTSNPN, CDR2 SVGIG (reference sequence). The CDR3 DNA is TGTGCCTCTAGGGGCACCCGAAGGACTGAAGCTTTCTTT. Its protein product is CASRGTRRTEAFF.

This rearrangement joins TRBV28 to TRBJ2-7; 7 bases are shared with TRBD1. Germline CDR1 and CDR2: MDHEN and SYDVKM. Trimming cost V 5 bases and J 7 bases; bases outside gene matches: 2. CDR3 length: 11 amino acids. The CDR3 loop reads CASSPRGEQYF. The CDR3 DNA is TGTGCCAGCAGTCCCAGGGGGGAGCAGTACTTC.

V usage is TRBV11-3 and J usage is TRBJ2-2, with TRBD2 matching over 12 bases. CDR1 is SGHNT, CDR2 YENEEA, per germline. V gave up 4 bases and J gave up 0 bases; unmatched junction bases: 3. The CDR3 is 17 amino acids. CDR3 region: CASSSGLAGTNTGELFF. The CDR3, as DNA: TGTGCCAGCAGCTCCGGACTAGCGGGAACGAACACCGGGGAGCTGTTTTTT.

This chain joins TRBV6-5 and TRBJ2-1, with 8 bases that match TRBD1. The V gene's germline CDR1 is MNHEY and CDR2 SVGAGI. The CDR3 extends over 14 amino acids. The J segment lost 5 bases and the V segment lost 5 bases, leaving 5 bases of the junction unmatched. The CDR3 here is CASSKTGGNNEQFF. The CDR3 DNA sequence: TGTGCCAGCAGTAAAACAGGGGGAAACAATGAGCAGTTCTTC.

This clone was seen just once. This rearrangement joins TRBV12-2 to TRBJ1-1. TRBV12-2 is tagged as a pseudogene. This CDR3 spans 17 amino acids. CDR3 in amino acids: CASRLDATLMWNTEAFF. The CDR3, as DNA: TGTGCAAGTCGCTTAGACGCCACTCTTATGTGGAACACTGAAGCTTTCTTT.

This clone was counted a single time. The chain employs TRBV19 and TRBJ2-3; 8 nucleotides align to TRBD2. Germline V gene sequence: CDR1 LNHDA, CDR2 SQIVND (reference sequence). CDR3 size: 19 residues. V was pared by 5 bases and J by 3 bases, with 19 bases of the junction left unmatched. CDR3 region: CASSPPPYGGVFRTDTQYF. The DNA for the CDR3 is TGTGCCAGTAGTCCACCTCCGTACGGGGGGGTCTTCCGGACAGATACGCAGTATTTT.

The chain joins TRBV3-1 (or the pseudogene TRBV3-2) to TRBJ2-7; no reliable D call. The germline V and J ends were trimmed by 4 bases and 5 bases, with 15 bases remaining between them. Germline values: CDR1 LGHDT, CDR2 YNNKEL (reference sequence). The CDR3 has 14 amino acids. The CDR3 DNA sequence: TGTGCCAGCAGCCCGAGGAACCGGCCGAACGAGCAGTACTTC. Its translation is CASSPRNRPNEQYF.

The count of this clone is one. V usage is TRBV7-9 and J usage is TRBJ2-5; tentatively, D is TRBD2 (6 bases). Trimming left V 7 bases short and J 5 bases short, with 11 bases between. Germline CDR1 is SEHNR and CDR2 is FQNEAQ (reference sequence). This CDR3 region has 12 residues. The chain's CDR3 is CASTWGEETQYF. CDR3 in DNA: TGTGCCAGCACCTGGGGGGAGGAGACCCAGTACTTC. The full variable domain, rest sourced from reference TRBV7-9 and TRBJ2-5, is DTGVSQNPRHKITKRGQNVTFRCDPISEHNRLYWYRQTLGQGPEFLTYFQNEAQLEKSRLLSDRFSAERPKGSFSTLEIQRTEQGDSAMYLCASTWGEETQYFGPGTRLLVL.

The V gene is TRBV28, the J gene TRBJ2-7; 14 nucleotides align to TRBD2. V lost 5 bases and J lost 2; bases outside the gene matches: 5. Per germline, CDR1 MDHEN and CDR2 SYDVKM. The CDR3 is made up of 16 amino acids. CDR3 loop: CASSPGTSGRTYEQYF. DNA of the CDR3: TGTGCCAGCAGTCCGGGGACTAGCGGGAGAACCTACGAGCAGTACTTC.

The chain links TRBV14 to TRBJ1-1, with D uncertain. The CDR3 loop spans 11 amino acids. V was cut by 5 bases and J by 3 bases, with 4 bases left in between. Germline CDR1 and CDR2: SGHDN and FVKESK. The CDR3 loop is CASSEYTEAFF. The CDR3 nucleotides are TGTGCCAGCAGCGAGTACACTGAAGCTTTCTTT.

This clone was observed a handful of times. V usage is TRBV10-3 and J usage is TRBJ1-2; no clear D gene. From germline, CDR1 is ENHRY and CDR2 SYGVKD. The V and J ends lost 10 bases and 0 bases respectively, with 21 bases between them. The CDR3 runs 16 residues. In nucleotides, the CDR3 is TGTGCCAGCAGCAAGTCTCTCCTGCAGGCTAACTATGGCTACACCTTC. Residues: CASSKSLLQANYGYTF.

The chain has TRBV7-2 and TRBJ1-4; D not resolved. This CDR3 comprises 15 residues. V was cut by 6 bases and J by 4 bases, with 15 bases left in between. Per the germline V gene, CDR1 is SGHTA and CDR2 is FQGNSA. CDR3 nucleotide sequence: TGTGCCAGCAGGCTAAACCCTACGAATAATGAAAAACTGTTTTTT. It encodes CASRLNPTNNEKLFF. Full variable domain (rest looked up from reference TRBV7-2 and TRBJ1-4): GAGVSQSPSNKVTEKGKDVELRCDPISGHTALYWYRQSLGQGLEFLIYFQGNSAPDKSGLPSDRFSAERTGGSVSTLTIQRTQQEDSAVYLCASRLNPTNNEKLFFGSGTQLSVL.

The gene calls are TRBV27 and TRBJ1-6; possible D gene TRBD1, 5 bases. V was cut by 4 bases and J by 10 bases, with 8 bases left in between. The germline gives CDR1 MNHEY, CDR2 SMNVEV (reference sequence). The CDR3 is 12 amino acids. The DNA of the CDR3 is TGTGCCAGCAGTTGGGGCCGATCACCCCTCCACTTT. Its protein is CASSWGRSPLHF.

This chain connects TRBV25-1 to TRBJ2-1; D call uncertain. The CDR3 is 11 amino acids. V was pared by 10 bases and J by 11 bases, with 15 bases between. Germline V CDR1 and CDR2: MGHDK, SYGVNS. In DNA form, the CDR3 reads TGTGCCATCCCTAACTGGAGTAAGCAGTTCTTC. Residues: CAIPNWSKQFF.

The chain links TRBV30 to TRBJ1-4, with D perhaps TRBD1 (6 bases). The V gene lost 3 bases and the J gene lost 2 bases, with 13 bases spanning the gap. This CDR3 is built from 15 residues. CDR1 and CDR2 (germline): GTSNPN, SVGIG (reference sequence). In DNA, the CDR3 is TGTGCCTGGAGCCCAGGGGCGAGGACTAATGAAAAACTGTTTTTT. This gives the protein CAWSPGARTNEKLFF. The full variable domain, its missing parts supplied by reference TRBV30 and TRBJ1-4, is SQTIHQWPATLVQPVGSPLSLECTVEGTSNPNLYWYRQAAGRGLQLLFYSVGIGQISSEVPQNLSASRPQDRQFILSSKKLLLSDSGFYLCAWSPGARTNEKLFFGSGTQLSVL.

The V call is TRBV7-9, the J call TRBJ1-1; 9 positions agree with TRBD1. CDR3 length equals 16 residues. The germline V gene has CDR1 SEHNR and CDR2 FQNEAQ (reference sequence). Unmatched junction bases numbered 7, after V lost 4 bases and J lost 1 base. In DNA, the CDR3 is TGTGCCAGCAGCTCCTTCCAGGGACAGGGGAACACTGAAGCTTTCTTT. Translation: CASSSFQGQGNTEAFF.

The genes are TRBV14 and TRBJ2-5; the match to TRBD2 covers 10 bases. The CDR3 covers 16 residues. Trimming removed 0 bases from V and 7 bases from J; junction bases left unmatched: 8. Germline-derived CDR1 and CDR2 are SGHDN and FVKESK. As DNA, the CDR3 is TGTGCCAGCAGCCAAGATCCTAGCGGGAGCCTAGGGACCCAGTACTTC. Its translation is CASSQDPSGSLGTQYF. The variable domain in full, with the rest retrieved from reference TRBV14 and TRBJ2-5, is EAGVTQFPSHSVIEKGQTVTLRCDPISGHDNLYWYRRVMGKEIKFLLHFVKESKQDESGMPNNRFLAERTGGTYSTLKVQPAELEDSGVYFCASSQDPSGSLGTQYFGPGTRLLVL.

This clone was detected once. The chain has TRBV18 and TRBJ1-5; 8 bases fit TRBD1. The CDR3 is 17 residues long. V lost 2 bases, J lost 6 bases, and 12 bases stayed unmatched. CDR1 and CDR2 from the germline V gene are KGHSH and LQKENI. The CDR3 here is CASSPNSGQGGSQPQHF. The CDR3 DNA follows: TGTGCCAGCTCACCAAATTCAGGACAGGGAGGTAGTCAGCCCCAGCATTTT. Full variable domain (remainder filled in from reference TRBV18 and TRBJ1-5): NAGVMQNPRHLVRRRGQEARLRCSPMKGHSHVYWYRQLPEEGLKFMVYLQKENIIDESGMPKERFSAEFPKEGPSILRIQQVVRGDSAAYFCASSPNSGQGGSQPQHFGDGTRLSIL.

V gene TRBV15 combines with J gene TRBJ2-1; D perhaps matches TRBD2 (7 bases). Germline CDR1 and CDR2: LNHNV and YYDKDF (reference sequence). This CDR3 comprises 15 residues. Trimming took off 5 bases at V and 8 bases at J, with 19 bases between the two ends. As DNA, the CDR3 is TGTGCCACCAGCGGACGGGGGGCCAGGCCCCATGAGCAGTTCTTC. This codes for CATSGRGARPHEQFF.